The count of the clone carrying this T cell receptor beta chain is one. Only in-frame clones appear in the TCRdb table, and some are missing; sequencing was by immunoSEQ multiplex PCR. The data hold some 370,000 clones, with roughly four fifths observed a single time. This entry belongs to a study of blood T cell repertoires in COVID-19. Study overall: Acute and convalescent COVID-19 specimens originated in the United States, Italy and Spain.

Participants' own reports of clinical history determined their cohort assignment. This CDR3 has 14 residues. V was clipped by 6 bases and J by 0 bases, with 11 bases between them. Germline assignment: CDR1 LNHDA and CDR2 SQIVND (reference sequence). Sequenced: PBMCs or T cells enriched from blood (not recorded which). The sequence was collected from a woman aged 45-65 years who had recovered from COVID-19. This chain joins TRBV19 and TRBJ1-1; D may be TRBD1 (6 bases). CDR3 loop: CASSVGQMNTEAFF. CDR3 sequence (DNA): TGTGCCAGTAGCGTCGGACAGATGAACACTGAAGCTTTCTTT.